The clone carrying this T cell receptor (beta chain) has a handful of counts. Authors' methods: Amplification with reference gene primers provided the estimates of nucleated cell counts. Clones were read by immunoSEQ multiplex PCR, and TCRdb kept only the in-frame ones, dropping some. V and J calls and clone size are as listed in that table; D and trimming were resolved from the DNA. The data hold 80,000 to 100,000 clones, with roughly 85% observed a single time. This sample was taken from a study of blood T cell repertoires in COVID-19. Study as a whole: Whether acute or convalescent, the COVID-19 samples came from the United States, Italy and Spain. Sources were T cells, B-cell-depleted T cells, or PBMCs; the material itself was cDNA or gDNA.

The sequenced sample was peripheral blood. This receptor was identified in a human donor in a cohort sampled during active COVID-19.

The chain's CDR3 is CASWTGLGETQYF. CDR3 DNA sequence: TGTGCCAGCTGGACAGGGTTGGGGGAGACCCAGTACTTC. The J gene is TRBJ2-5, the V gene TRBV28; 8 bases align to TRBD1. The CDR3 has 13 amino acids. Germline V gives CDR1 MDHEN, CDR2 SYDVKM. V dropped 8 bases and J dropped 5; count of bases not matched to a gene: 7. Variable domain in full (rest from reference TRBV28 and TRBJ2-5): DVKVTQSSRYLVKRTGEKVFLECVQDMDHENMFWYRQDPGLGLRLIYFSYDVKMKEKGDIPEGYSVSREKKERFSLILESASTNQTSMYLCASWTGLGETQYFGPGTRLLVL.